This is a list of T cell receptor beta chains from one sample in a study of graft-versus-host responses after intestinal transplantation. Clones were read by immunoSEQ multiplex PCR, and TCRdb kept only the in-frame ones, dropping some. The repertoire holds 15,000 to 20,000 clones, with 75% to 85% as singletons. This sample comprised ileum tissue, obtained 104 days after intestinal transplant. The source of these receptors is a human patient who received an intestinal transplant, so some T cells may come from the graft donor. Each CDR3 is given with its conserved first and last residue. The D gene is left open where the match is weak. The listing skips clone size in some rows; elsewhere it reads once, few, many or a size class.

v_gene: TRBV28; abundance: -; d_gene: -; j_gene: TRBJ1-2; CDR3nt: TGTGCCAGCAGTCAACCCCCTGACAGCCTTTTGTACTATGGCTACACCTTC; CDR3aa: CASSQPPDSLLYYGYTF
v_gene: TRBV10-3; abundance: -; d_gene: -; j_gene: TRBJ1-2; CDR3nt: TGTGCCATCTCGGGCCGACGGAATCAGTTAGCTAACTATGGCTACACCTTC; CDR3aa: CAISGRRNQLANYGYTF
v_gene: TRBV27; abundance: once; d_gene: -; j_gene: TRBJ2-7; CDR3nt: TGTGCCAGCAGTTTATGGGCGGGGTCCCCCTACGAGCAGTACTTC; CDR3aa: CASSLWAGSPYEQYF
v_gene: TRBV6-5; abundance: -; d_gene: -; j_gene: TRBJ2-2; CDR3nt: TGTGCCAGCAGTTACTCGAGGAGGTCCACCGGGGAGCTGTTTTTT; CDR3aa: CASSYSRRSTGELFF
v_gene: TRBV5-4; abundance: -; d_gene: -; j_gene: TRBJ1-1; CDR3nt: TGTGCCAGCAGCTGGGCGGATGGGAACACTGAAGCTTTCTTT; CDR3aa: CASSWADGNTEAFF
v_gene: TRBV19; abundance: -; d_gene: -; j_gene: TRBJ1-2; CDR3nt: TGTGCCAGTAGTATTAACTATGGCTACACCTTC; CDR3aa: CASSINYGYTF
v_gene: TRBV2; abundance: -; d_gene: TRBD1; j_gene: TRBJ1-5; CDR3nt: TGTGCCAGCAGTCCCCGGGACAGGGGGGAGGCTAATCAGCCCCAGCATTTT; CDR3aa: CASSPRDRGEANQPQHF
v_gene: TRBV6-5; abundance: -; d_gene: -; j_gene: TRBJ1-1; CDR3nt: TGTGCCAGCAGTTACCAGGGGTTGGCTGAAGCTTTCTTT; CDR3aa: CASSYQGLAEAFF
v_gene: TRBV7-9; abundance: -; d_gene: -; j_gene: TRBJ1-2; CDR3nt: TGTGCCAGCAGCTTAGTTAGGTTGACGGTGAACTATGGCTACACCTTC; CDR3aa: CASSLVRLTVNYGYTF
v_gene: TRBV5-4; abundance: -; d_gene: TRBD2; j_gene: TRBJ2-3; CDR3nt: TGTGCCAGCAGCGGGACTAGAGATACGCAGTATTTT; CDR3aa: CASSGTRDTQYF
v_gene: TRBV6-1; abundance: -; d_gene: TRBD1; j_gene: TRBJ2-1; CDR3nt: TGTGCCAGCAGAAGGACAGGAGCCAATGAGCAGTTCTTC; CDR3aa: CASRRTGANEQFF
v_gene: TRBV18; abundance: few; d_gene: -; j_gene: TRBJ1-3; CDR3nt: TGTGCCAGCTCACCGACAGCGCTCTCTGGAAACACCATATATTTT; CDR3aa: CASSPTALSGNTIYF
v_gene: TRBV23-1; abundance: -; d_gene: -; j_gene: TRBJ2-7; CDR3nt: TGCGCCAGCAGTCAAACAAAGGACAGCCCACACGAGCAGTACTTC; CDR3aa: CASSQTKDSPHEQYF
v_gene: TRBV28; abundance: -; d_gene: TRBD2; j_gene: TRBJ2-7; CDR3nt: TGTGCCAGCAGTCCATCGAGGGAGCGGGGGACCTACGAGCAGTACTTC; CDR3aa: CASSPSRERGTYEQYF
v_gene: TRBV5-1; abundance: -; d_gene: TRBD1; j_gene: TRBJ2-3; CDR3nt: TGCGCCAGCAGCCAACCGACAGGGACAGATACGCAGTATTTT; CDR3aa: CASSQPTGTDTQYF
v_gene: TRBV29-1; abundance: -; d_gene: -; j_gene: TRBJ2-7; CDR3nt: TGCAGCGTGGAGGCAGAATCCTACGAGCAGTACTTC; CDR3aa: CSVEAESYEQYF
v_gene: TRBV7-3; abundance: -; d_gene: TRBD1; j_gene: TRBJ1-2; CDR3nt: TGTGCCAGCAGCTTAACGGGACAGACCTATGGACGTCGGGGCTACACCTTC; CDR3aa: CASSLTGQTYGRRGYTF
v_gene: TRBV5-7; abundance: -; d_gene: -; j_gene: TRBJ1-5; CDR3nt: TGTGCCAGCAGCTTGGGGGGGGCGCGGTTCTGTCATCAGCCCCAGCATTTT; CDR3aa: CASSLGGARFCHQPQHF
v_gene: TRBV4-3; abundance: -; d_gene: -; j_gene: TRBJ1-5; CDR3nt: TGCGCCAGCAGCCAAGATTGGGCAGGGCTATATCAGCCCCAGCATTTT; CDR3aa: CASSQDWAGLYQPQHF
v_gene: TRBV5-1; abundance: -; d_gene: TRBD2; j_gene: TRBJ2-3; CDR3nt: TGCGCCAGCAGCTTGGTCCTAGCGGGGGGCACAGATACGCAGTATTTT; CDR3aa: CASSLVLAGGTDTQYF
v_gene: TRBV25-1; abundance: -; d_gene: -; j_gene: TRBJ1-2; CDR3nt: TGTGCCAGCAGTTTAGGGAAGAGGTATGGCTACACCTTC; CDR3aa: CASSLGKRYGYTF
v_gene: TRBV25-1; abundance: once; d_gene: -; j_gene: TRBJ2-3; CDR3nt: TGTGCCAGCAGTGAAAACAGGGTGGGGCAGTATTTT; CDR3aa: CASSENRVGQYF
v_gene: TRBV28; abundance: -; d_gene: -; j_gene: TRBJ1-1; CDR3nt: TGTGCCAGCAGTGCATCCGGGACACTTTCTTTGAACACTGAAGCTTTCTTT; CDR3aa: CASSASGTLSLNTEAFF
v_gene: TRBV19; abundance: -; d_gene: -; j_gene: TRBJ2-5; CDR3nt: TGTGCCAGTAGTAGTGGACGGAACCAAGAGACCCAGTACTTC; CDR3aa: CASSSGRNQETQYF
v_gene: TRBV7-2; abundance: few; d_gene: -; j_gene: TRBJ1-5; CDR3nt: TGTGCCAGCAGCCCCTCGGACAGCCGACAGCCCCAGCATTTT; CDR3aa: CASSPSDSRQPQHF
v_gene: TRBV6-5; abundance: -; d_gene: -; j_gene: TRBJ1-3; CDR3nt: TGTGCCAGCAACAGGGCTGGAAACACCATATATTTT; CDR3aa: CASNRAGNTIYF
v_gene: TRBV7-3; abundance: -; d_gene: TRBD2; j_gene: TRBJ2-7; CDR3nt: TGTGCCAGCAGCCCTAGAAAGCGGGAGGGTGCCTACGAGCAGTACTTC; CDR3aa: CASSPRKREGAYEQYF
v_gene: TRBV4-3; abundance: -; d_gene: -; j_gene: TRBJ1-3; CDR3nt: TGCGCCAGCAGCCAAGAAGGGGTGTCTGGAAACACCATATATTTT; CDR3aa: CASSQEGVSGNTIYF
v_gene: TRBV19; abundance: -; d_gene: -; j_gene: TRBJ2-7; CDR3nt: TGTGCCAGTAGTCGGGGTGTCCAGTCCTACGAGCAGTACTTC; CDR3aa: CASSRGVQSYEQYF
v_gene: TRBV7-8; abundance: -; d_gene: -; j_gene: TRBJ2-5; CDR3nt: TGTGCCAGCAGCTTAATCCTCAAGAAGAGCCAGTACTTC; CDR3aa: CASSLILKKSQYF